Listed here are 20 T cell receptor beta chains from one sample, sequenced in a study of regulatory T cells in long-lasting Graves disease (dated by TCRdb to about 2021). Library creation used multiplex PCR. Sequencing was performed on an Illumina HiSeq 4000. To build TCR beta libraries, CDR3 regions were amplified by Arm-PCR using iRepertoire HTBI primers. TCRdb redid the processing of the public reads, applying fastp at Q25 and MiXCR, and retained in-frame beta chains. Each entry is one CDR3 protein sequence, shown with its most common DNA and genes. The sample yields roughly 320,000 distinct CDR3 sequences; over 15% were counted once. The ten top clones hold 25% to 30% of the sample. The sample's time point, from its label and the paper: newly diagnosed GD, antithyroid drugs for less than 3 months. For both TCR sequencing and RNA sequencing, RNA was extracted from PBMCs in TRIzol. The same specimen was also included in a second study, on T cells in Graves' hyperthyroidism and ophthalmopathy.

This specimen consisted of peripheral blood mononuclear cells (PBMCs), obtained at new diagnosis, from a patient treated with antithyroid drugs. The receptors come from a middle-aged man with Graves disease. Donor details come from another sample of the same person, matched by shared clones.

The chain has TRBV27 and TRBJ1-6; D gene unclear. V lost 2 bases and J lost 0, with 5 bases in between. The CDR3 is 15 residues long. Germline V gene sequence: CDR1 MNHEY, CDR2 SMNVEV (reference sequence). For the CDR3, the DNA is TGTGCCAGCAGTTTAGCGGGCTCCTATAATTCACCCCTCCACTTT. It encodes CASSLAGSYNSPLHF.

This clonotype was recorded at least ten times. V is TRBV18 and J is TRBJ2-3; D gene unclear. From germline, CDR1 is KGHSH and CDR2 LQKENI. The CDR3 has 18 residues. V was trimmed by 0 bases and J by 5 bases, leaving 21 bases between them. CDR3 in amino acids: CASSPPAPVSDGKDTQYF. The CDR3 DNA follows: TGTGCCAGCTCACCACCGGCTCCCGTGAGCGACGGAAAAGATACGCAGTATTTT.

This clonotype was observed many times. V and J are TRBV27 and TRBJ2-5; the match to TRBD2 covers 7 bases. CDR1 MNHEY and CDR2 SMNVEV come from the germline V gene (reference sequence). The length of the CDR3 is 16 residues. V shed 3 bases, J shed 4 bases, and the junction held 11 bases outside the gene matches. In DNA form, the CDR3 reads TGTGCCAGCAGTTTCTTAGGTCCGGGGAGGGGAGAGACCCAGTACTTC. Translating it yields CASSFLGPGRGETQYF.

In its sample, this clonotype was seen a few times. The rearrangement joins TRBV15 to TRBJ2-7; weak D call: TRBD2 (6 bases). CDR1 is LNHNV and CDR2 is YYDKDF in the germline V gene (reference sequence). V lost 1 base, J lost 6 bases, and 13 bases lay in between. The CDR3 runs to 14 residues. This chain's CDR3 is CATSRVEGTSEQYF. The CDR3 DNA follows: TGTGCCACCAGCAGAGTGGAGGGGACTTCCGAGCAGTACTTC.

The J gene is TRBJ2-3, the V gene TRBV5-1; 9 bases agree with TRBD2. CDR3 length equals 16 residues. V lost 1 base, J lost 2 bases, and 5 bases stayed unmatched. Germline assignment: CDR1 SGHRS and CDR2 YFSETQ. CDR3 loop: CASSLKAGGFTDTQYF. The CDR3 bases are TGCGCCAGCAGCTTGAAAGCGGGGGGCTTCACAGATACGCAGTATTTT.

Many counts were recorded for this clonotype. This chain connects TRBV20-1 to TRBJ1-2; D not certain. V lost 1 base to trimming and J lost 4 bases, with 13 bases between them. CDR3 length equals 14 residues. Looked up from germline, CDR1 is DFQATT and CDR2 is SNEGSKA (reference sequence). CDR3 sequence reads: CSARVLLGTYGYTF. CDR3 DNA: TGCAGTGCTAGAGTGTTGTTGGGAACCTATGGCTACACCTTC.

The table lists this clonotype with a count of one. The chain employs TRBV27 and TRBJ1-3; D perhaps matches TRBD1 (6 bases). This CDR3 spans 12 amino acids. The V gene's germline CDR1 is MNHEY and CDR2 SMNVEV (reference sequence). V lost 6 bases to trimming and J lost 10 bases, with 13 bases between them. The CDR3: CASSPGGLTIYF. DNA for the CDR3: TGTGCCAGCAGCCCGGGGGGGCTGACCATATATTTT.

The chain is built from TRBV18 and TRBJ2-3; 10 bases match TRBD2. Germline lookup yields CDR1 KGHSH and CDR2 LQKENI. The CDR3 has 14 amino acids. J gave up 4 bases and V 4 bases, and 2 bases lay outside the gene matches. DNA for the CDR3: TGTGCCAGCTCACGACTAGCGGGCGCAGATACGCAGTATTTT. The encoded protein is CASSRLAGADTQYF.

This clonotype occurred a few times. The chain employs TRBV9 and TRBJ2-1, with a tentative D call TRBD2 (6 bases). CDR3 length: 16 residues. Germline CDR1 reads SGDLS; CDR2 reads YYNGEE. The V gene lost 2 bases and the J gene lost 4 bases, with 16 bases spanning the gap. In DNA form, the CDR3 reads TGTGCCAGCAGCGTCGGGGACTCGATTGCGTACAATGAGCAGTTCTTC. This sequence encodes CASSVGDSIAYNEQFF.

This clonotype was counted at least ten times. J is TRBJ1-2 and V is TRBV9; tentative D call: TRBD1 (6 bases). Germline V CDR1 and CDR2: SGDLS, YYNGEE. The CDR3 is made up of 16 amino acids. Trimming pared 2 bases from V and 4 bases from J, leaving 18 bases between. The CDR3 sequence is CASSVRDTEVLYGYTF. In DNA form, the CDR3 reads TGTGCCAGCAGCGTTCGGGACACCGAAGTCCTCTATGGCTACACCTTC.

This clonotype has only a few counts. This CDR3 reads CASSYTAGGPGDTQYF. The CDR3 bases are TGCGCCAGCAGCTATACAGCGGGGGGGCCAGGAGATACGCAGTATTTT. The chain has TRBV5-1 and TRBJ2-3, with TRBD2 matching 10 bases. Germline V gene data show CDR1 as SGHRS and CDR2 as YFSETQ. This CDR3 contains 16 residues. J was trimmed by 5 bases and V by 3 bases; bases with no gene match: 9.

V gene TRBV20-1 combines with J gene TRBJ1-2; no firm D call. Trimming took 4 bases from V and 0 from J, leaving 9 bases between them. Germline V CDR1 and CDR2: DFQATT, SNEGSKA (reference sequence). The length of the CDR3 is 13 residues. The CDR3 loop reads CSATESANYGYTF. The CDR3 DNA follows: TGCAGTGCTACAGAGTCAGCTAACTATGGCTACACCTTC.

This clonotype was counted ten times or more. The chain is built from TRBV20-1 and TRBJ2-1, with 7 positions matching TRBD2. V gave up 6 bases and J gave up 4 bases; unmatched junction bases: 6. Germline CDR1 and CDR2: DFQATT and SNEGSKA (reference sequence). The CDR3 has 13 residues. The CDR3 loop reads CSAGGGLYNEQFF. CDR3 bases: TGCAGTGCGGGCGGGGGTCTTTACAATGAGCAGTTCTTC.

This clonotype was detected only a few times. V is TRBV6-1 and J is TRBJ2-7, with TRBD1 matching 9 bases. This CDR3 has 14 amino acids. Germline values: CDR1 MNHNS, CDR2 SASEGT. The J segment lost 3 bases and the V segment lost 6 bases, leaving 6 bases of the junction unmatched. The CDR3 DNA sequence: TGTGCCAGCAGGTCCCGGGACAGGGTCTACGAGCAGTACTTC. Translated, it gives CASRSRDRVYEQYF.

This clonotype appeared a few times. The germline gene is not matched at one end of the junction; a read error may be the cause. The chain joins TRBV6-2 or TRBV6-3 to TRBJ2-1, with TRBD1 as a possible D gene (6 bases). The CDR3 sequence is 17 residues long. CDR1 and CDR2 (germline): MNHEY, SVGEGT. The CDR3 reads CAISESARGSWDNEQFF. The DNA of the CDR3 is TGTGCCATCAGTGAGTCGGCCAGGGGTTCCTGGGACAATGAGCAGTTCTTC.

The sample holds many counts of this clonotype. The chain recombines TRBV5-1 with TRBJ2-7, with D tentatively TRBD1 (5 bases). CDR1 and CDR2 (germline): SGHRS, YFSETQ. This CDR3 is built from 13 residues. The V gene lost 0 bases and the J gene lost 5 bases, with 9 bases spanning the gap. The CDR3 DNA is TGCGCCAGCAGCTTGGGCAGGGTTAACGAGCAGTACTTC. As protein: CASSLGRVNEQYF.

The chain uses TRBV18 and TRBJ2-7; unclear D gene. The germline V gene has CDR1 KGHSH and CDR2 LQKENI. The V and J ends lost 3 bases and 2 bases respectively, with 17 bases between them. The CDR3 spans 16 residues. CDR3: CASSPLGGFTTYEQYF. The CDR3 nucleotides are TGTGCCAGCTCACCGTTGGGCGGATTCACTACCTACGAGCAGTACTTC.

The sample holds many counts of this clonotype. The V gene is TRBV2, the J gene TRBJ1-1; D is undetermined. In germline, CDR1 is SNHLY, CDR2 FYNNEI. Trimming removed 6 bases at V and 1 base at J, with 9 bases between. The CDR3 covers 13 residues. DNA for the CDR3: TGTGCCAGCAGCGGTAGCGCGAACACTGAAGCTTTCTTT. It translates to CASSGSANTEAFF.

This clonotype was counted a few times. The J gene is TRBJ1-4, the V gene TRBV20-1, with 10 bases lining up with TRBD1. V gave up 6 bases and J gave up 8 bases; unmatched junction bases: 6. From germline, CDR1 is DFQATT and CDR2 SNEGSKA (reference sequence). The CDR3 has 13 amino acids. The CDR3 is CSAKDRGGEKLFF. For the CDR3, the DNA is TGCAGTGCAAAGGACAGGGGGGGAGAAAAACTGTTTTTT.

The table lists this clonotype with many counts. The rearrangement links TRBV12-3 or TRBV12-4 to TRBJ1-5; 8 nucleotides align to TRBD1. V lost 4 bases to trimming and J lost 5 bases; unmatched junction nucleotides: 7. This CDR3 region has 15 residues. This CDR3 reads CASSYGQGADQPQHF. The CDR3 DNA is TGTGCCAGCAGTTATGGGCAGGGGGCTGATCAGCCCCAGCATTTT.